The 11 T cell receptor beta chains below were found in one sample sequenced in a study of cytomegalovirus exposure and HLA in healthy donors. PCR employed 60 Vbeta and 13 Jbeta primers. Only in-frame clones appear in the TCRdb table, and some are missing; sequencing was by immunoSEQ multiplex PCR. The sample shows approximately 44,000 clones, 87% of them seen only once. The sequenced sample consisted of PBMCs. All receptors come from a woman aged 40 to 50 in good health and CMV-seropositive.

In its sample, this clone was seen a few times. The same CDR3 can be traced to other DNA sequences in this sample. The chain combines TRBV5-5 with TRBJ1-5, with D perhaps TRBD1 (6 bases). V gave up 4 bases and J gave up 4 bases, with 12 bases separating them. This CDR3 is built from 14 residues. Germline CDR1 and CDR2: SGHKS and YYEKEE (reference sequence). The CDR3 nucleotides read TGTGCCAGCAGCCATTTACAGGGAAATCAGCCCCAGCATTTT. Protein product: CASSHLQGNQPQHF. Looking up the rest from reference TRBV5-5 and TRBJ1-5 gives the full variable domain: DAGVTQSPTHLIKTRGQQVTLRCSPISGHKSVSWYQQVLGQGPQFIFQYYEKEERGRGNFPDRFSARQFPNYSSELNVNALLLGDSALYLCASSHLQGNQPQHFGDGTRLSIL.

This clone was detected once. One end of the junction does not line up with germline, which may come from a read error. DNA for the CDR3: TGTGCCAGCGGTTTATCTGGGGCCTATGGCTACACCTTC. It specifies CASGLSGAYGYTF. The rearrangement uses TRBV28 and TRBJ1-2; D is perhaps TRBD1 (5 bases). Germline V gene sequence: CDR1 MDHEN, CDR2 SYDVKM. This CDR3 comprises 13 residues.

The V and J genes are TRBV5-4 and TRBJ2-5, with TRBD2 matching 11 bases. Per the germline V gene, CDR1 is SGHNT and CDR2 is YYREEE (reference sequence). With V trimmed by 5 bases and J by 1 base, 7 bases remained unmatched. The CDR3 length is 16 residues. CDR3: CASRGRTSGFQETQYF. Written as DNA, the CDR3 is TGTGCCAGCAGGGGAAGGACTAGCGGGTTCCAAGAGACCCAGTACTTC.

The chain employs TRBV7-3 and TRBJ2-3; D perhaps matches TRBD1 (6 bases). Trimming removed 5 bases from V and 2 bases from J, with 11 bases in between. Germline V gene data show CDR1 as SGHTA and CDR2 as FQGTGA. The CDR3 has 14 amino acids. This chain's CDR3 is CASSLRDTTDTQYF. DNA of the CDR3: TGTGCCAGCAGCCTACGGGACACCACAGATACGCAGTATTTT.

This clone came up once. This rearrangement joins TRBV19 to TRBJ2-7; 9 nucleotides agree with TRBD2. This CDR3 is built from 14 residues. The ends lost 4 bases at V and 3 bases at J; junction bases unmatched: 4. Germline CDR1 and CDR2: LNHDA and SQIVND (reference sequence). The CDR3 nucleotides read TGTGCCAGTAGTAGCGGGAGGGAAAACTACGAGCAGTACTTC. Amino acid sequence: CASSSGRENYEQYF. Complete variable domain (other parts from reference TRBV19 and TRBJ2-7): DGGITQSPKYLFRKEGQNVTLSCEQNLNHDAMYWYRQDPGQGLRLIYYSQIVNDFQKGDIAEGYSVSREKKESFPLTVTSAQKNPTAFYLCASSSGRENYEQYFGPGTRLTVT.

The V gene is TRBV7-2, the J gene TRBJ2-5, with TRBD1 as a possible D gene (5 bases). With 0 bases removed from V and 5 bases from J, the gap between germline ends came to 10 bases. The length of the CDR3 is 14 residues. The germline CDR1 and CDR2 sequences are SGHTA and FQGNSA. Here the CDR3 DNA reads TGTGCCAGCAGCTTAGCAGGGGCAGGGGAGACCCAGTACTTC. Translation: CASSLAGAGETQYF. Full variable domain (rest looked up from reference TRBV7-2 and TRBJ2-5): GAGVSQSPSNKVTEKGKDVELRCDPISGHTALYWYRQSLGQGLEFLIYFQGNSAPDKSGLPSDRFSAERTGGSVSTLTIQRTQQEDSAVYLCASSLAGAGETQYFGPGTRLLVL.

This chain uses TRBV5-1 with TRBJ1-2; tentative D call: TRBD1 (5 bases). The CDR3 totals 15 residues. CDR1 and CDR2 from the germline V gene are SGHRS and YFSETQ. Trimming removed 4 bases at V and 9 bases at J, with 22 bases between. CDR3 coding DNA: TGCGCCAGCAGCCCGGTCGTAGGGACGACTAGCCGCTACACCTTC. Amino acid sequence: CASSPVVGTTSRYTF.

The chain links TRBV25-1 to TRBJ1-6; D uncertain. The CDR3 contains 14 residues. Germline-derived CDR1 and CDR2 are MGHDK and SYGVNS. Trimming took 3 bases from V and 6 from J, leaving 9 bases between them. The CDR3: CASSDPGSNSPLHF. In DNA, the CDR3 is TGTGCCAGCAGTGATCCGGGGTCTAATTCACCCCTCCACTTT.

The chain joins TRBV6-1 to TRBJ2-1, with 12 bases lining up with TRBD2. This CDR3 is 16 amino acids long. In germline, CDR1 is MNHNS, CDR2 SASEGT. V lost 2 bases and J lost 8; bases outside the gene matches: 7. The DNA of the CDR3 is TGTGCCAGCAGTGAACGACTAGCGGGAGCAATCTATGAGCAGTTCTTC. This sequence encodes CASSERLAGAIYEQFF.

The chain uses TRBV18 and TRBJ2-3; 9 nucleotides match TRBD2. The germline V gene has CDR1 KGHSH and CDR2 LQKENI. The CDR3 length is 18 residues. Unmatched junction bases numbered 15, after V lost 2 bases and J lost 6 bases. This CDR3 reads CASSPVSSSGAIPDTQYF. CDR3 DNA: TGTGCCAGCTCACCAGTTTCGTCTAGCGGGGCAATACCGGATACGCAGTATTTT.

V and J are TRBV6-5 and TRBJ1-3; TRBD1 matches at 8 bases. CDR1 is MNHEY, CDR2 SVGAGI, per germline. V gave up 2 bases and J gave up 2 bases; unmatched junction bases: 5. CDR3 length equals 16 residues. The CDR3 DNA reads TGTGCCAGCAGTTACCGCGGGACAGGAGCTGGAAACACCATATATTTT. Residues: CASSYRGTGAGNTIYF.